This T cell receptor (beta chain) emerged from a study of a mutant IDH1 vaccine in newly diagnosed glioma. Whole-study context: Patients came in for eight vaccinations, in weeks 1, 3, 5, 7, 11, 15, 19 and 23.

The germline gives CDR1 SNHLY, CDR2 FYNNEI. The V gene end was trimmed by 4 bases and the J gene end by 2 bases; junction bases not matched to a gene: 8. The CDR3 is made up of 16 amino acids. Time point specified: week 11, during vaccination. Topical imiquimod accompanied each vaccine dose, which consisted of 300 ug of mutant IDH1 20-mer peptide. In regard to this clone: What it binds is not known.

Produced via immunoSEQ multiplex PCR; TCRdb's table is partial and in-frame only. The table lists roughly 110,000 clones, around 90% of them singletons, with more than 0.55% in the top ten. The chain employs TRBV2 and TRBJ2-3, with 8 bases that match TRBD2. Sequenced material: PBMCs, taken from a glioma patient whose treatment included an IDH1 peptide vaccine. The TCR comes from a woman aged 50 to 60 with glioma. The DNA for the CDR3 is TGTGCCAGCAGTGGGGAAGCGGGGGAACTCACAGATACGCAGTATTTT. Protein sequence: CASSGEAGELTDTQYF.